Reported below is one TCR beta chain. The target antigen is unknown. This sample was taken from a study of pediatric ulcerative colitis. Study-level points and caveats: No controls had the two rectal clonotypes shared by ulcerative colitis patients.

The CDR3 runs 16 residues. Per the germline V gene, CDR1 is SGHRS and CDR2 is YFSETQ. V shed 4 bases, J shed 1 base, and the junction held 7 bases outside the gene matches. One to two pinch biopsies were taken from the rectum during colonoscopy. The data were produced by immunoSEQ multiplex PCR, yet TCRdb's version contains in-frame clones alone and is incomplete. This table has tens of thousands of clones, roughly 73% appearing once. The source of this sequence is a boy between 10 and 17 years old with moderate ulcerative colitis. This chain links TRBV5-1 with TRBJ1-1; 10 bases agree with TRBD1. The sample taken for sequencing was gut tissue. CDR3 region: CASSKGTGDRNTEAFF. CDR3 sequence (DNA): TGCGCCAGCAGCAAAGGGACAGGGGATAGGAACACTGAAGCTTTCTTT.